This record covers a single T cell receptor (beta chain). The antigen is not known. One end of the junction is discordant with germline, which a read error may explain. Data came from immunoSEQ multiplex PCR; TCRdb stores just in-frame clones and leaves some out. In the table there are 700,000 to 950,000 clones, 90% to 97% of which are singletons. CD45RO-negative CD8 cells positively selected for CCR7 made up the naive population, which excluded terminally differentiated effector memory CD45RA+ cells. Adults of Caucasian background living in Nashville, Tennessee made up all donors. This record belongs to a study of shared clonotypes between healthy human individuals. Overall study results and limits: Rarefaction showed that sequencing of sorted subsets was incomplete (despite large depth). Among non-shared clonotypes, generation probabilities were lower than among those shared by all four donors.

Germline CDR1 and CDR2: SGHVS and FNYEAQ. There are 14 residues in the CDR3. The TCR was taken from a man in his thirties or forties in good health. Sequencing input: naive CD8+ T cells sorted from blood. This sequence joins TRBV7-6 and TRBJ2-3; 11 bases map to TRBD2. The CDR3 region is CASSVAGGIDTQYF. The CDR3 region has the DNA TGTGCCAGCAGCGTAGCGGGGGGGATAGATACGCAGTATTTT. The complete variable domain, with remaining parts taken from reference TRBV7-6 and TRBJ2-3, reads GAGVSQSPRYKVTKRGQDVALRCDPISGHVSLYWYRQALGQGPEFLTYFNYEAQQDKSGLPNDRFSAERPEGSISTLTIQRTEQRDSAMYRCASSVAGGIDTQYFGPGTRLTVL.